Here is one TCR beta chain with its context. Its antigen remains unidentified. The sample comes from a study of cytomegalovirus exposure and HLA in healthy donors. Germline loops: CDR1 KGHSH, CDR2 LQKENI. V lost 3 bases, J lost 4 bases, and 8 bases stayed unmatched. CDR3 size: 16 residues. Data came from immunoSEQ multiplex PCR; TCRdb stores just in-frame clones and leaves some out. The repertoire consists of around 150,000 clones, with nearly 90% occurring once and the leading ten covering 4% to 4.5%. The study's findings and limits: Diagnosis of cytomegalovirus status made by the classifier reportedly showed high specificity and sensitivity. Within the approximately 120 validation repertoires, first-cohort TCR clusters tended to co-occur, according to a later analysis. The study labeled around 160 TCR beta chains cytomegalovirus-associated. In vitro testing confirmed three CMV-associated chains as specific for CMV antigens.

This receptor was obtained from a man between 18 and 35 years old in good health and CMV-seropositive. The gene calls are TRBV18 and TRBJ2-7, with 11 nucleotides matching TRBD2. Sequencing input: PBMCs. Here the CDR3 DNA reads TGTGCCAGCTCACCTTTGGGACTAGCGGAGAAATACGAGCAGTACTTC. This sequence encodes CASSPLGLAEKYEQYF.